These 4 T cell receptor beta chains originate from one sample sequenced in a study of post-analysis software for immune sequencing data. These TCRs' antigens remain unknown. The study's findings and limits: About five TRBV segments were more frequent in patients than controls; TRBV5-6, TRBV5-1 and TRBV20-1 belonged to this group.

Carried by the TCR beta cDNA libraries were unique molecular identifiers. MiXCR, applied by TCRdb to the PCR reads, yields one record per CDR3 protein. This repertoire shows hundreds of thousands of distinct CDR3 sequences, approximately 30% found once; its top ten account for roughly 0.57%. Material: blood. These receptors came from a girl aged 10-17 years with multiple sclerosis.

This clonotype was detected a few times. This chain connects TRBV20-1 to TRBJ2-3; perhaps TRBD1 as D (8 bases). In germline, CDR1 is DFQATT, CDR2 SNEGSKA (reference sequence). This CDR3 region has 14 residues. V was clipped by 4 bases and J by 4 bases, with 15 bases between them. In DNA form, the CDR3 reads TGCAGTGCTATACAGGGGGGGGTGGCAGATACGCAGTATTTT. Encoded protein: CSAIQGGVADTQYF.

The CDR3 sequence: CASSLKVTSGGAGLETQYF. DNA for the CDR3: TGTGCCAGCAGCTTAAAAGTGACTAGCGGGGGGGCCGGTTTAGAGACCCAGTACTTC. The genes are TRBV7-2 and TRBJ2-5; 14 bases match TRBD2. The CDR3 is made up of 19 amino acids. The germline V gene has CDR1 SGHTA and CDR2 FQGNSA. The V gene end was trimmed by 2 bases and the J gene end by 4 bases; junction bases not matched to a gene: 12.

This clonotype came up a few times. The V gene is TRBV20-1, the J gene TRBJ2-1, with TRBD1 matching over 7 bases. Germline-derived CDR1 and CDR2 are DFQATT and SNEGSKA (reference sequence). J lost 8 bases, V lost 0 bases, and 10 bases had no gene match. This CDR3 spans 15 amino acids. CDR3 bases: TGCAGTGCTAGAGACTCAGGGGGAAATATCTATGAGCAGTTCTTC. It yields the protein CSARDSGGNIYEQFF.

The V call is TRBV28, the J call TRBJ2-1, with TRBD2 matching over 9 bases. V was clipped by 6 bases and J by 9 bases; unmatched bases: 12. Per germline, CDR1 MDHEN and CDR2 SYDVKM. The CDR3 sequence is 15 residues long. In DNA, the CDR3 is TGTGCCAGCAGCATTAATTTAGCGGGAGCGGTTGAGCAGTTCTTC. This gives the protein CASSINLAGAVEQFF.